The clone carrying this T cell receptor (beta chain) appeared a single time. What it recognizes is unknown. This CDR3 is 15 amino acids long. Unmatched junction bases numbered 4, after V lost 5 bases and J lost 3 bases. Germline loops: CDR1 SGHNT, CDR2 YENEEA. This specimen comes from a study of beta chain features in type 1 diabetes. Sequenced material consisted of expressed TCRB transcripts (all of the isolated RNA was reverse transcribed). The repertoire was sequenced with immunoSEQ multiplex PCR; TCRdb's copy has only in-frame clones and lacks some. The repertoire has about 28,000 clones, less than 60% of them found once; the top ten carry 1.3% to 1.5%. Only one heparinised blood draw was taken per donor, and its volume averaged around 100 mL. Study-level points and caveats: TCRB CDR3s were moderately but significantly shorter in Type 1 diabetes patients in all four CD4+ subsets.

The TCR originated in a woman aged 18-29 years with type 1 diabetes. The sample comprised Tregs from blood. The rearrangement joins TRBV11-3 to TRBJ2-3; 11 positions match TRBD1. The CDR3 sequence is CASSPGQGVTDTQYF. As DNA, the CDR3 is TGTGCCAGCAGCCCGGGACAGGGGGTAACAGATACGCAGTATTTT.